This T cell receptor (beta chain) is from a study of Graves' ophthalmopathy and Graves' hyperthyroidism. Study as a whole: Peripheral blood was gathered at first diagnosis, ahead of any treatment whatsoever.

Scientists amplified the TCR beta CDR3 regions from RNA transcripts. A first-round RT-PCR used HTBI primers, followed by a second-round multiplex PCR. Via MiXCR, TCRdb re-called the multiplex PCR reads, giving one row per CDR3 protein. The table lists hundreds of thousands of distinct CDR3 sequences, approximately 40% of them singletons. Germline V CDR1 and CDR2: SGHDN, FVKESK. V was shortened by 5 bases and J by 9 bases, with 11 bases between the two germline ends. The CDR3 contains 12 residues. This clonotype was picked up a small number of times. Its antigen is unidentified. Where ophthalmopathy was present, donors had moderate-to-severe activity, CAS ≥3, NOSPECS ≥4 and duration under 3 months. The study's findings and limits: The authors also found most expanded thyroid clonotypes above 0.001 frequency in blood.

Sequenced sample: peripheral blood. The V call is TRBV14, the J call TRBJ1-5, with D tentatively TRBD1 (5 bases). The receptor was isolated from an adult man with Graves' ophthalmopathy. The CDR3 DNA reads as TGTGCCAGCAGCTCAGGGTATGGGCCCCAGCATTTT. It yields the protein CASSSGYGPQHF. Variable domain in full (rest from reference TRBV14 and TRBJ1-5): EAGVTQFPSHSVIEKGQTVTLRCDPISGHDNLYWYRRVMGKEIKFLLHFVKESKQDESGMPNNRFLAERTGGTYSTLKVQPAELEDSGVYFCASSSGYGPQHFGDGTRLSIL.